This T cell receptor (beta chain) stems from a study of blood T cell repertoires in COVID-19. For the study at large: Samples came from the United States, Italy and Spain, spanning acute and convalescent COVID-19. From T cells, B-cell-depleted T cells, or PBMCs came the material, which was cDNA or gDNA.

This CDR3 has 16 residues. Germline CDR1 reads SGHKS; CDR2 reads YYEKEE (reference sequence). The trim removed 3 bases at V and 0 bases at J, leaving 6 bases unmatched. TCRdb's copy holds only in-frame clones and misses some; the assay was immunoSEQ multiplex PCR. Here the sample spans a few hundred thousand clones, about 81% being singletons. The sample comprised PBMCs or T cells enriched from blood (not recorded which). This chain connects TRBV5-5 to TRBJ1-3; 7 bases map to TRBD1. This clonotype originated in a man aged 25-45 years with acute COVID-19. The CDR3 DNA is TGTGCCAGCAGCTGGAGGACAGGACGCTCTGGAAACACCATATATTTT. This codes for CASSWRTGRSGNTIYF.